A selection of T cell receptor beta chains follows, all from one sample in a study of OX40 agonist ivuxolimab in advanced cancers. Produced via immunoSEQ multiplex PCR; TCRdb's table is partial and in-frame only. There are approximately 52,000 clones in the sample; approximately 83% occur only once, and about an eighth lies in the top ten. This sample comprised CD4+ or CD8+ T cells sorted from blood, obtained in a trial of the OX40 agonist ivuxolimab. The receptor source for this set is an adult with an advanced solid tumor such as melanoma, head and neck, liver or kidney cancer. CDR3s include the opening cysteine and the closing phenylalanine or tryptophan. A D gene is named only where the DNA matches it firmly. Size is omitted from some rows. Given values are once, few, many or a class for expanded clones.

V gene: TRBV5-6
D gene: .
clone size: .
J gene: TRBJ1-5
CDR3 protein: CASSSWMKGLQPQHF
CDR3 DNA: TGTGCCAGCAGCAGTTGGATGAAGGGGTTGCAGCCCCAGCATTTT

V gene: TRBV5-8
D gene: .
clone size: .
J gene: TRBJ1-4
CDR3 protein: CASSIDSNEKLFF
CDR3 DNA: TGTGCCAGCAGCATCGACAGTAACGAAAAACTGTTTTTT

V gene: TRBV7-3
D gene: TRBD2
clone size: .
J gene: TRBJ2-3
CDR3 protein: CASSLGTSGGASTDTQYF
CDR3 DNA: TGTGCCAGCAGCTTAGGGACTAGTGGGGGGGCTAGCACAGATACGCAGTATTTT

V gene: TRBV6-6
D gene: TRBD2
clone size: .
J gene: TRBJ2-7
CDR3 protein: CASTGGVAYEQYF
CDR3 DNA: TGTGCCAGCACGGGGGGGGTCGCCTACGAGCAGTACTTC

V gene: TRBV27
D gene: .
clone size: once
J gene: TRBJ2-5
CDR3 protein: CASSLVGGPETQYF
CDR3 DNA: TGTGCCAGCAGTTTAGTGGGGGGGCCGGAGACCCAGTACTTC

V gene: TRBV5-8
D gene: .
clone size: .
J gene: TRBJ2-1
CDR3 protein: CASSLVWNEQFF
CDR3 DNA: TGTGCCAGCAGCTTGGTGTGGAATGAGCAGTTCTTC

V gene: TRBV14
D gene: .
clone size: medium-sized
J gene: TRBJ2-2
CDR3 protein: CASSQGPGTLNTGELFF
CDR3 DNA: TGTGCCAGCAGCCAGGGACCGGGGACACTTAACACCGGGGAGCTGTTTTTT

V gene: TRBV14
D gene: .
clone size: few
J gene: TRBJ1-1
CDR3 protein: CASSHLLRSGTEAFF
CDR3 DNA: TGTGCCAGCAGCCATCTGCTGAGGTCGGGAACTGAAGCTTTCTTT

V gene: TRBV5-6
D gene: .
clone size: .
J gene: TRBJ2-1
CDR3 protein: CASSLKDRGEQFF
CDR3 DNA: TGTGCCAGCAGCTTGAAGGATCGAGGTGAGCAGTTCTTC

V gene: TRBV7-8
D gene: TRBD1
clone size: .
J gene: TRBJ1-2
CDR3 protein: CASSRGTGTYGYTF
CDR3 DNA: TGTGCCAGCAGCCGCGGGACAGGGACATATGGCTACACCTTC

V gene: TRBV7-8
D gene: .
clone size: .
J gene: TRBJ2-7
CDR3 protein: CASSFLDTSYEQYF
CDR3 DNA: TGTGCCAGCAGCTTTCTAGACACATCCTACGAGCAGTACTTC

V gene: TRBV4-3
D gene: .
clone size: .
J gene: TRBJ2-7
CDR3 protein: CASSLGPGSIEQYF
CDR3 DNA: TGCGCCAGCAGCCTCGGACCGGGGTCGATCGAGCAGTACTTC

V gene: TRBV9
D gene: TRBD1
clone size: .
J gene: TRBJ1-2
CDR3 protein: CASSPSPEGAYNYGYTF
CDR3 DNA: TGTGCCAGCAGCCCCTCTCCGGAGGGGGCGTATAACTATGGCTACACCTTC

V gene: TRBV7-9
D gene: TRBD2
clone size: .
J gene: TRBJ2-1
CDR3 protein: CASSLVSVRGAGGLNEFF
CDR3 DNA: TGTGCCAGCAGCTTAGTTTCGGTCAGGGGAGCGGGGGGGCTAAATGAGTTCTTC

V gene: TRBV6-1
D gene: .
clone size: .
J gene: TRBJ1-1
CDR3 protein: CASFGREAFF
CDR3 DNA: TGTGCCAGCTTTGGTCGTGAAGCTTTCTTT

V gene: TRBV28
D gene: .
clone size: .
J gene: TRBJ1-3
CDR3 protein: CASSLLSNSGNTIYF
CDR3 DNA: TGTGCCAGCAGTTTGCTGAGCAACTCTGGAAACACCATATATTTT

V gene: TRBV29-1
D gene: .
clone size: .
J gene: TRBJ2-6
CDR3 protein: CSVDSSGANVLTF
CDR3 DNA: TGCAGCGTCGACAGCTCTGGGGCCAACGTCCTGACTTTC

V gene: TRBV10-3
D gene: .
clone size: .
J gene: TRBJ2-7
CDR3 protein: CAINFRGLDYEQYF
CDR3 DNA: TGTGCCATAAACTTCCGGGGATTGGATTACGAGCAGTACTTC

V gene: TRBV19
D gene: .
clone size: .
J gene: TRBJ2-7
CDR3 protein: CASSIGVLGPSYEQYF
CDR3 DNA: TGTGCCAGTAGTATAGGGGTTTTGGGGCCCTCCTACGAGCAGTACTTC

V gene: TRBV6-5
D gene: .
clone size: once
J gene: TRBJ1-1
CDR3 protein: CASSWAEMNTEAFF
CDR3 DNA: TGTGCCAGCAGTTGGGCGGAAATGAACACTGAAGCTTTCTTT

V gene: TRBV2
D gene: .
clone size: .
J gene: TRBJ2-7
CDR3 protein: CASSGGGKLRQYF
CDR3 DNA: TGTGCCAGCAGCGGTGGGGGAAAATTACGCCAGTACTTC

V gene: TRBV5-1
D gene: .
clone size: .
J gene: TRBJ1-2
CDR3 protein: CASSLDRITDGYTF
CDR3 DNA: TGCGCCAGCAGCTTGGACCGGATTACGGATGGCTACACCTTC

V gene: TRBV5-1
D gene: TRBD1
clone size: .
J gene: TRBJ2-7
CDR3 protein: CASSWGTGKDYEQYF
CDR3 DNA: TGCGCCAGCAGCTGGGGGACAGGGAAAGACTACGAGCAGTACTTC

V gene: TRBV9
D gene: .
clone size: .
J gene: TRBJ1-2
CDR3 protein: CASSVAIPATGDIYGYTF
CDR3 DNA: TGTGCCAGCAGCGTAGCTATACCCGCGACGGGCGATATCTATGGCTACACCTTC

V gene: TRBV6-5
D gene: .
clone size: .
J gene: TRBJ2-1
CDR3 protein: CASSYSDEQFF
CDR3 DNA: TGTGCCAGCAGTTACAGTGATGAGCAGTTCTTC

V gene: TRBV18
D gene: TRBD1
clone size: .
J gene: TRBJ1-2
CDR3 protein: CASSSTGGGYGYTF
CDR3 DNA: TGTGCCAGCTCATCTACAGGGGGCGGCTATGGCTACACCTTC

V gene: TRBV27
D gene: .
clone size: .
J gene: TRBJ1-1
CDR3 protein: CASSFGLFGTEAFF
CDR3 DNA: TGTGCCAGCAGCTTCGGGCTTTTCGGCACTGAAGCTTTCTTT

V gene: TRBV29-1
D gene: .
clone size: few
J gene: TRBJ1-1
CDR3 protein: CSVDRNTEAFF
CDR3 DNA: TGCAGCGTTGACAGAAACACTGAAGCTTTCTTT

V gene: TRBV11-2
D gene: .
clone size: few
J gene: TRBJ1-1
CDR3 protein: CASSSLLGGARTEAFF
CDR3 DNA: TGTGCCAGCAGCTCCCTTCTCGGGGGGGCGCGGACTGAAGCTTTCTTT

V gene: TRBV5-6
D gene: .
clone size: .
J gene: TRBJ2-6
CDR3 protein: CASSLRFGQLSSGANVLTF
CDR3 DNA: TGTGCCAGCAGCCTCCGGTTCGGACAGCTTTCCTCTGGGGCCAACGTCCTGACTTTC

V gene: TRBV4-1
D gene: .
clone size: .
J gene: TRBJ1-5
CDR3 protein: CASSQLEGHQPQHF
CDR3 DNA: TGCGCCAGCAGTCAACTTGAGGGGCATCAGCCCCAGCATTTT

V gene: TRBV7-9
D gene: .
clone size: .
J gene: TRBJ2-7
CDR3 protein: CASSLDGEQYF
CDR3 DNA: TGTGCCAGCAGCTTAGACGGCGAGCAGTACTTC

V gene: TRBV21-1
D gene: .
clone size: .
J gene: TRBJ1-5
CDR3 protein: CASSSRDTRNQPQHF
CDR3 DNA: TGTGCCAGCAGCTCGCGGGACACCCGCAATCAGCCCCAGCATTTT

V gene: TRBV2
D gene: TRBD1
clone size: .
J gene: TRBJ1-1
CDR3 protein: CALGRDRVFEGEAFF
CDR3 DNA: TGTGCTCTAGGGCGGGACAGGGTTTTTGAGGGTGAAGCTTTCTTT

V gene: TRBV9
D gene: .
clone size: few
J gene: TRBJ1-1
CDR3 protein: CASSVGGHEAFF
CDR3 DNA: TGTGCCAGCAGCGTAGGGGGGCATGAAGCTTTCTTT

V gene: TRBV19
D gene: .
clone size: .
J gene: TRBJ2-5
CDR3 protein: CASSIGDGQETQYF
CDR3 DNA: TGTGCCAGTAGTATTGGAGACGGACAAGAGACCCAGTACTTC

V gene: TRBV6-5
D gene: TRBD1
clone size: .
J gene: TRBJ1-2
CDR3 protein: CASSFEGTDTF
CDR3 DNA: TGTGCCAGCAGTTTTGAGGGGACAGACACCTTC

V gene: TRBV13
D gene: .
clone size: once
J gene: TRBJ2-7
CDR3 protein: CASSVGNEQYF
CDR3 DNA: TGTGCCAGCAGCGTGGGGAACGAGCAGTACTTC

V gene: TRBV5-4
D gene: .
clone size: .
J gene: TRBJ1-3
CDR3 protein: CASSLIGSGNTIYF
CDR3 DNA: TGTGCCAGCAGCTTAATTGGGAGTGGAAACACCATATATTTT

V gene: TRBV27
D gene: .
clone size: .
J gene: TRBJ1-1
CDR3 protein: CASSLAGNTEAFF
CDR3 DNA: TGTGCCAGCAGTTTGGCAGGAAACACTGAAGCTTTCTTT

V gene: TRBV19
D gene: .
clone size: .
J gene: TRBJ2-7
CDR3 protein: CASSMARAYEQYF
CDR3 DNA: TGTGCCAGTAGTATGGCCAGGGCCTACGAGCAGTACTTC

V gene: TRBV15
D gene: TRBD1
clone size: .
J gene: TRBJ2-7
CDR3 protein: CATSRDLRDRGSHEQYF
CDR3 DNA: TGTGCCACCAGCAGAGATCTCCGCGACAGGGGGTCCCACGAGCAGTACTTC

V gene: TRBV7-9
D gene: TRBD1
clone size: .
J gene: TRBJ1-1
CDR3 protein: CASSHGQGMNTEAFF
CDR3 DNA: TGTGCCAGCAGCCACGGACAGGGGATGAACACTGAAGCTTTCTTT

V gene: TRBV27
D gene: .
clone size: .
J gene: TRBJ1-1
CDR3 protein: CASSSIDRNTEAFF
CDR3 DNA: TGTGCCAGCAGTTCAATTGACAGGAACACTGAAGCTTTCTTT

V gene: TRBV4-3
D gene: TRBD2
clone size: .
J gene: TRBJ2-2
CDR3 protein: CASSQDLWRGGPGELFF
CDR3 DNA: TGCGCCAGCAGCCAAGATCTCTGGCGGGGGGGCCCCGGGGAGCTGTTTTTT